The source of this TCR beta chain is a study of technical replicates of blood from a few donors. Assay: immunoSEQ multiplex PCR; the TCRdb copy retains only in-frame clones and omits some. Here the sample spans tens of thousands of clones, 85% to 95% being singletons. With V trimmed by 4 bases and J by 3 bases, 6 bases remained unmatched. The length of the CDR3 is 15 residues. Germline values: CDR1 SGHNT, CDR2 YYREEE (reference sequence). This chain links TRBV5-4 with TRBJ2-7; 11 bases fit TRBD1. This sequence was found in a human donor in good health. The specimen was T cells isolated from PBMCs. The CDR3 reads CASSQGTGGYYEQYF. In DNA, the CDR3 is TGTGCCAGCAGCCAAGGGACAGGGGGATACTACGAGCAGTACTTC.